A selection of T cell receptor beta chains follows, all from one sample in a study of memory CD4+ T cells and cytomegalovirus serostatus. This table comes from immunoSEQ multiplex PCR, and its TCRdb copy is limited to in-frame clones, with some not included. The sample lists 45,000 or so clones, about 79% occurring once. Sequencing was performed on memory CD4+ T cells from blood. All receptors derive from an adult in good health and CMV-seronegative. Both conserved end residues are part of each CDR3. D genes are given only for firm matches. Rows may omit the clone size; those that give it use once, few, many or a size class.

NA,TRBV11-2,TRBJ1-2,NA,TGTGCCAGCAGCTTAGATACAGCCTATGGCTACACCTTC,CASSLDTAYGYTF
NA,TRBV4-3,TRBJ1-1,NA,TGCGCCAGCAGCCAAGATCAGGCCAGCACTGAAGCTTTCTTT,CASSQDQASTEAFF
NA,TRBV18,TRBJ1-2,NA,TGTGCCAGCTCACCTACTGGGCGGACAACTGATGGCTACACCTTC,CASSPTGRTTDGYTF
NA,TRBV27,TRBJ1-6,NA,TGTGCCAGCAGTCAAGGGAGGAATTCACCCCTCCACTTT,CASSQGRNSPLHF
TRBD1,TRBV5-6,TRBJ1-6,NA,TGTGCCAGCAGCCAAACACAGGGGAATTCACCCCTCCACTTT,CASSQTQGNSPLHF
TRBD1,TRBV5-1,TRBJ1-1,NA,TGCGCCAGCAGCTTGGAGGGGACAGGGACGAACACTGAAGCTTTCTTT,CASSLEGTGTNTEAFF
NA,TRBV7-2,TRBJ1-3,NA,TGTGCCAGCAGCCCTAGGGGGGCAGCGGTAGGAAACACCATATATTTT,CASSPRGAAVGNTIYF
NA,TRBV25-1,TRBJ1-1,NA,TGTGCCAGCAGTGAAAGTAAGGGGCGGACTGAAGCTTTCTTT,CASSESKGRTEAFF
NA,TRBV11-2,TRBJ2-7,NA,TGTGCCAGCAGCTTAGGGGTCGTCCAGTCCTACGAGCAGTACTTC,CASSLGVVQSYEQYF
NA,TRBV5-4,TRBJ1-2,NA,TGTGCCAGCAGCTTGGCCTCAGGGCCTTTAATTAACTATGGCTACACCTTC,CASSLASGPLINYGYTF
NA,TRBV29-1,TRBJ2-1,NA,TGCAGCGGGGCAGATAGGGCGGGGTACAATGAGCAGTTCTTC,CSGADRAGYNEQFF
NA,TRBV30,TRBJ1-6,NA,TGTGCCTGGGGCCGAGGGGGACGGAGCAATTCACCCCTCCACTTT,CAWGRGGRSNSPLHF
TRBD1,TRBV30,TRBJ2-5,few,TGTGCCTGGAGTACGGCGACAGGGCAGGGAGAGACCCAGTACTTC,CAWSTATGQGETQYF
TRBD1,TRBV30,TRBJ2-7,NA,TGTGCCTGGTCGGGACAGAGCTCCTACGAGCAGTACTTC,CAWSGQSSYEQYF
NA,TRBV4-1,TRBJ2-7,NA,TGCGCCAGCAGCCAGAATTTCCGGGGCCGGTACGAGCAGTACTTC,CASSQNFRGRYEQYF
TRBD2,TRBV2,TRBJ2-3,NA,TGTGCCAGCAGTTCCGGGACTAGCATGTCCGATACGCAGTATTTT,CASSSGTSMSDTQYF
TRBD1,TRBV4-3,TRBJ2-3,NA,TGCGCCAGCAGCCAAGATGTCCAGGGGGCGGCAGATACGCAGTATTTT,CASSQDVQGAADTQYF
TRBD1,TRBV18,TRBJ1-1,few,TGTGCCAGCTCACTGACAGGGGGCAGCACTGAAGCTTTCTTT,CASSLTGGSTEAFF
NA,TRBV9,TRBJ1-1,once,TGTGCCAGCAGCGTAGTAGACCGTGAAGCTTTCTTT,CASSVVDREAFF
NA,TRBV6-1,TRBJ1-5,NA,TGTGCCTGCCGAGTGAGCAATCAGCCCCAGCATTTT,CACRVSNQPQHF
TRBD2,TRBV7-8,TRBJ2-7,NA,TGTGCCAGCAGCCCATCTAGCGGGAGCGCCTACGAGCAGTACTTC,CASSPSSGSAYEQYF
TRBD2,TRBV27,TRBJ2-1,NA,TGTGCCAGCAGTTCTCTAGCGGGCTCACCCCACAATGAGCAGTTCTTC,CASSSLAGSPHNEQFF
NA,TRBV6-5,TRBJ1-5,NA,TGTGCCAGCAGTTACTCAGGGGGCAATCAGCCCCAGCATTTT,CASSYSGGNQPQHF
NA,TRBV15,TRBJ2-1,NA,TGTGCCACCAGCAGACAGAGGTTAGAGCAGCGTTGGTACAATGAGCAGTTCTTC,CATSRQRLEQRWYNEQFF
TRBD1,TRBV5-1,TRBJ2-1,NA,TGCGCCAGCAGCTTGGTCGCATCCGGACAGGGAGTCAATGAGCAGTTCTTC,CASSLVASGQGVNEQFF
TRBD1,TRBV12-5,TRBJ1-5,NA,TGTGCTAGTGGTTTGGGGACAGGGGAAAGTCAGCCCCAGCATTTT,CASGLGTGESQPQHF
NA,TRBV30,TRBJ1-6,NA,TGTGCCTGGAGTGGGACTGGACGGGGTTCACCCCTCCACTTT,CAWSGTGRGSPLHF
TRBD1,TRBV7-2,TRBJ2-7,NA,TGTGCCAGCAGCCGTAGGGGGACAGGAAACTACGAGCAGTACTTC,CASSRRGTGNYEQYF
NA,TRBV7-2,TRBJ1-5,few,TGTGCCAGCAGCCCACATCTAGAACAGCCCCAGCATTTT,CASSPHLEQPQHF
TRBD2,TRBV18,TRBJ2-1,NA,TGTGCCAGCTCCCGGTTGCGGGAGGGAGGAGAGCAGTTCTTC,CASSRLREGGEQFF
NA,TRBV9,TRBJ2-7,NA,TGTGCCAGCAGCTCGGGTCTGGGGCTCGAGCAGTACTTC,CASSSGLGLEQYF
TRBD1,TRBV15,TRBJ1-2,NA,TGTGCCACCAGCAGGCTCGGGACAGAGAGGGGTGGCTACACCTTC,CATSRLGTERGGYTF
NA,TRBV9,TRBJ1-1,NA,TGTGCCAGCAGCGTAGCACGAGACACTGAAGCTTTCTTT,CASSVARDTEAFF
NA,TRBV11-3,TRBJ2-5,NA,TGTGCCAGCAGCTCCGGGTCCCCCCCCGAAGAGACCCAGTACTTC,CASSSGSPPEETQYF
NA,TRBV5-1,TRBJ2-7,NA,TGCGCCAGCAGCTCCGTCACGGGCTACGAGCAGTACTTC,CASSSVTGYEQYF
NA,TRBV19,TRBJ2-7,NA,TGTGCCAGTAGGCCCGGGAGCACCTACGAGCAGTACTTC,CASRPGSTYEQYF
NA,TRBV30,TRBJ1-3,NA,TGTGCCTGGAGTGGATTTTCCTCTGGAAACACCATATATTTT,CAWSGFSSGNTIYF
TRBD1,TRBV5-6,TRBJ1-2,NA,TGTGCCAGCAGCCAGGGGGGGGGCTCAGCTAACTATGGCTACACCTTC,CASSQGGGSANYGYTF
NA,TRBV11-2,TRBJ2-5,NA,TGTGCCAGCAGCTTAGGCAGGGAAGAGACCCAGTACTTC,CASSLGREETQYF
TRBD2,TRBV6-5,TRBJ2-7,NA,TGTGCCAGCAGATTGGGACTAGCGTATAACGAGCAGTACTTC,CASRLGLAYNEQYF
TRBD1,TRBV7-2,TRBJ1-1,once,TGTGCCAGCAGCCGGGACAGGGGTTGGAGCACTGAAGCTTTCTTT,CASSRDRGWSTEAFF